This passage covers 24 T cell receptor beta chains from one sample sequenced in a study of blood T cell repertoires in COVID-19. Only in-frame clones appear in the TCRdb table, and some are missing; sequencing was by immunoSEQ multiplex PCR. The data hold a few hundred thousand clones, with roughly 90% observed a single time. Sequenced material: peripheral blood. The receptors stem from a man aged 18 to 29 who had recovered from COVID-19.

V usage is TRBV2 and J usage is TRBJ2-2, with 11 bases matching TRBD1. Trimming at V came to 7 bases and at J to 5 bases, leaving 6 bases not matched to a gene. Per germline, CDR1 SNHLY and CDR2 FYNNEI. There are 15 residues in the CDR3. CDR3 amino acids: CASTGTGGRTGELFF. CDR3 nucleotide sequence: TGTGCCAGCACGGGGACAGGGGGTCGGACCGGGGAGCTGTTTTTT. The whole variable domain, remainder taken from reference TRBV2 and TRBJ2-2, is EPEVTQTPSHQVTQMGQEVILRCVPISNHLYFYWYRQILGQKVEFLVSFYNNEISEKSEIFDDQFSVERPDGSNFTLKIRSTKLEDSAMYFCASTGTGGRTGELFFGEGSRLTVL.

V is TRBV6-5 and J is TRBJ2-2; D is perhaps TRBD2 (5 bases). The germline gives CDR1 MNHEY, CDR2 SVGAGI. The V and J ends lost 7 bases and 3 bases respectively, with 12 bases between them. CDR3 length equals 14 residues. CDR3 residues: CASKGLWDTGELFF. Here the CDR3 DNA reads TGTGCCAGCAAAGGACTCTGGGACACCGGGGAGCTGTTTTTT.

This clone was counted only a few times. The junction shows a germline mismatch at one end, possibly a read error. V and J are TRBV6-5 and TRBJ2-7, with D maybe TRBD2 (6 bases). This CDR3 is built from 14 residues. Germline values: CDR1 MNHEY, CDR2 SVGAGI. CDR3 in DNA: TGTGCCAGCAGGTACTTGGAGGGCTCCTACGAGCAGTACTTC. Encoded protein: CASRYLEGSYEQYF.

This clone was picked up one time. Other DNA sequences from this sample encode an identical CDR3 as well. The J gene is TRBJ1-3, the V gene TRBV5-6, with no clear D. Germline V gives CDR1 SGHDT, CDR2 YYEEEE. V lost 0 bases to trimming and J lost 4 bases, with 5 bases between them. The CDR3 contains 13 residues. CDR3 DNA: TGTGCCAGCAGCTTGGGGCAGGGAAACACCATATATTTT. Residues: CASSLGQGNTIYF.

CDR3 DNA: TGTGCCAGCAGTTTGTCGGGTACTAGCGGCTCCTACGAGCAGTACTTC. Its protein product is CASSLSGTSGSYEQYF. The V and J genes are TRBV6-2 or TRBV6-3 and TRBJ2-7, with 8 bases matching TRBD2. The CDR3 totals 16 residues. J gave up 0 bases and V 4 bases, and 8 bases lay outside the gene matches. Germline-derived CDR1 and CDR2 are MNHEY and SVGEGT.

The V call is TRBV15, the J call TRBJ2-4; TRBD2 agrees at 7 bases. J gave up 3 bases and V 5 bases, and 13 bases lay outside the gene matches. The CDR3 extends over 17 amino acids. Germline lookup yields CDR1 LNHNV and CDR2 YYDKDF (reference sequence). The CDR3 region has the DNA TGTGCCACCAGCCCCGGAGTCATCGTAGCGGGCAAAAACATTCAGTACTTC. Translating it yields CATSPGVIVAGKNIQYF.

This chain connects TRBV18 to TRBJ1-1; 8 nucleotides line up with TRBD1. The CDR3 extends over 14 amino acids. Germline CDR1 reads KGHSH; CDR2 reads LQKENI. V shed 6 bases and J 0 bases; nucleotides not matched to a gene: 3. CDR3 in amino acids: CASSLDRVNTEAFF. CDR3 sequence (DNA): TGTGCCAGCTCTTTGGACAGGGTGAACACTGAAGCTTTCTTT.

The rearrangement joins TRBV4-1 to TRBJ2-7; 8 nucleotides line up with TRBD1. The CDR3 totals 14 residues. Germline CDR1 reads MGHRA; CDR2 reads YSYEKL. V lost 1 base to trimming and J lost 4 bases; unmatched junction nucleotides: 3. The DNA for the CDR3 is TGCGCCAGCAGCCAAGTGCAGGGGGCTTACGAGCAGTACTTC. Amino acid sequence: CASSQVQGAYEQYF.

This chain connects TRBV7-9 to TRBJ1-1; D gene ambiguous. This CDR3 has 11 residues. Trimming removed 2 bases from V and 8 bases from J, with 6 bases in between. CDR1 and CDR2 (germline): SEHNR, FQNEAQ (reference sequence). The CDR3 DNA reads as TGTGCCAGCAGCTTACCCCCGGAAGCTTTCTTT. This encodes CASSLPPEAFF.

The genes are TRBV6-5 and TRBJ2-1, with 12 bases that match TRBD2. CDR1 and CDR2 (germline): MNHEY, SVGAGI. The CDR3 consists of 15 residues. After removal of 10 bases from V and 7 bases from J, the junction contained 11 bases not matched to a gene. The CDR3 region is CATYKLAGGGNEQFF. The CDR3 nucleotides are TGTGCCACCTACAAACTAGCGGGAGGAGGAAATGAGCAGTTCTTC.

The rearrangement uses TRBV11-2 and TRBJ2-7; 8 bases fit TRBD1. The CDR3 sequence is 16 residues long. J was trimmed by 2 bases and V by 0 bases; bases with no gene match: 6. Germline loops: CDR1 SGHAT, CDR2 FQNNGV. Here the CDR3 DNA reads TGTGCCAGCAGCTTAGAATTGCAGGGGGCGACCTACGAGCAGTACTTC. Its translation: CASSLELQGATYEQYF.

The sample holds a few counts of this clone. This sequence joins TRBV6-5 and TRBJ2-1, with 9 bases that match TRBD2. Germline loops: CDR1 MNHEY, CDR2 SVGAGI. V lost 0 bases, J lost 6 bases, and 3 bases stayed unmatched. This CDR3 is 15 amino acids long. The CDR3 DNA reads as TGTGCCAGCAGTTACTCTAGCGGGGGACGCAATGAGCAGTTCTTC. Its protein is CASSYSSGGRNEQFF.

V and J are TRBV14 and TRBJ2-7; TRBD2 is a possible D gene (7 bases). The V end lost 4 bases, the J end lost 2 bases, and 9 bases lay between the germline ends. Germline V gene lookup returns CDR1 SGHDN and CDR2 FVKESK. This CDR3 has 13 amino acids. The CDR3 is CASSLGGPYEQYF. The CDR3 DNA sequence: TGTGCCAGCAGCCTCGGGGGGCCCTACGAGCAGTACTTC.

The chain combines TRBV9 with TRBJ2-3, with TRBD2 identical over 10 bases. The germline gives CDR1 SGDLS, CDR2 YYNGEE. The CDR3 covers 16 residues. V shed 3 bases, J shed 2 bases, and the junction held 6 bases outside the gene matches. CDR3 in amino acids: CASSALAGALTDTQYF. CDR3 bases: TGTGCCAGCAGCGCCCTAGCGGGGGCCCTCACAGATACGCAGTATTTT.

This rearrangement joins TRBV30 to TRBJ1-5; 7 bases align to TRBD1. Germline CDR1 reads GTSNPN; CDR2 reads SVGIG (reference sequence). The CDR3 is 15 amino acids. V was clipped by 0 bases and J by 4 bases; unmatched bases: 6. In nucleotides, the CDR3 is TGTGCCTGGAGTGTAAATTCAGGGGGAAATCAGCCCCAGCATTTT. Amino acids: CAWSVNSGGNQPQHF. Full variable domain (rest looked up from reference TRBV30 and TRBJ1-5): SQTIHQWPATLVQPVGSPLSLECTVEGTSNPNLYWYRQAAGRGLQLLFYSVGIGQISSEVPQNLSASRPQDRQFILSSKKLLLSDSGFYLCAWSVNSGGNQPQHFGDGTRLSIL.

The rearrangement joins TRBV4-1 to TRBJ2-5; 7 bases align to TRBD2. This CDR3 comprises 16 residues. The germline V gene encodes CDR1 MGHRA and CDR2 YSYEKL. V lost 4 bases and J lost 0; bases outside the gene matches: 8. For the CDR3, the DNA is TGCGCCAGCAGCCGCAACGAAGCGGGATACCAAGAGACCCAGTACTTC. It yields the protein CASSRNEAGYQETQYF.

V is TRBV10-3 and J is TRBJ1-3, with D unclear. The CDR3 extends over 14 amino acids. Germline values: CDR1 ENHRY, CDR2 SYGVKD. V was cut by 9 bases and J by 0 bases, with 12 bases left in between. CDR3 bases: TGTGCCATTGCGCGGGAGGTCTCTGGAAACACCATATATTTT. Protein sequence: CAIAREVSGNTIYF.

The genes are TRBV6-5 and TRBJ1-1; the D gene is possibly TRBD1 (5 bases). This CDR3 has 15 residues. V was shortened by 8 bases and J by 6 bases, with 22 bases between the two germline ends. Per the germline V gene, CDR1 is MNHEY and CDR2 is SVGAGI. In nucleotides, the CDR3 is TGTGCCAGCCGAACGGGGGTCCTCACCCTCGCTGAAGCTTTCTTT. Translation gives CASRTGVLTLAEAFF.

The rearrangement uses TRBV7-9 and TRBJ2-1, with 10 bases lining up with TRBD2. Germline V gene data show CDR1 as SEHNR and CDR2 as FQNEAQ (reference sequence). The J segment lost 5 bases and the V segment lost 5 bases, leaving 3 bases of the junction unmatched. The CDR3 has 14 residues. CDR3 sequence (DNA): TGTGCCAGCAGCGTCGGACTAGCGGACAATGAGCAGTTCTTC. This encodes CASSVGLADNEQFF.

This sequence joins TRBV10-2 and TRBJ2-2; D may be TRBD2 (6 bases). Trimming removed 8 bases at V and 4 bases at J, with 11 bases between. This CDR3 spans 13 amino acids. Germline V CDR1 and CDR2: WSHSY, SAAADI. The CDR3 is CASCRDFTGELFF. The CDR3 DNA follows: TGCGCCAGCTGCCGGGACTTCACCGGGGAGCTGTTTTTT.

The V gene is TRBV4-2, the J gene TRBJ1-6; 7 bases agree with TRBD1. V lost 4 bases and J lost 10; bases outside the gene matches: 7. This CDR3 contains 14 residues. Germline-derived CDR1 and CDR2 are LGHNA and YNFKEQ. The CDR3 DNA reads as TGTGCCAGCAGCCCGACAGGGATCACGTCACCCCTCCACTTT. As protein: CASSPTGITSPLHF.

The rearrangement joins TRBV6-6 to TRBJ1-2; TRBD1 might be the D (5 bases). V was pared by 8 bases and J by 2 bases, with 15 bases between. Germline V gene lookup returns CDR1 MNHNY and CDR2 SVGAGI (reference sequence). This CDR3 has 14 amino acids. The chain's CDR3 is CASSGGGLNYGYTF. CDR3 nucleotide sequence: TGTGCCAGCTCCGGGGGGGGGTTGAACTATGGCTACACCTTC.

V and J are TRBV20-1 and TRBJ1-2; D is unclear. Germline CDR1 reads DFQATT; CDR2 reads SNEGSKA (reference sequence). V was pared by 3 bases and J by 3 bases, with 11 bases between. The CDR3 runs 13 residues. CDR3 sequence: CSASVPLHYGYTF. DNA of the CDR3: TGCAGTGCTAGTGTTCCACTCCACTATGGCTACACCTTC.

This clone has more than one count but fewer than ten. The chain has TRBV4-1 and TRBJ1-2, with a possible D match to TRBD1 (6 bases). Germline CDR1 reads MGHRA; CDR2 reads YSYEKL. CDR3 size: 13 residues. Trimming removed 3 bases from V and 10 bases from J, with 15 bases in between. The CDR3 reads CASSHRDGDIYTF. DNA of the CDR3: TGCGCCAGCAGCCACCGGGACGGGGACATCTACACCTTC.